This T cell receptor (beta chain) was identified during a study of cytomegalovirus exposure and HLA in healthy donors. A word on this clone: The antigen is undetermined.

General observations from the study: In a later analysis, specific HLA alleles were associated with 15,000 to 20,000 TCR beta sequences at a 0.05 false discovery rate.

It was with 60 Vbeta and 13 Jbeta primers that the PCR ran. The table came from immunoSEQ multiplex PCR; TCRdb's copy has only in-frame clones and leaves some out. The profile shows some 120,000 clones, approximately 80% of them singletons. The CDR3 totals 15 residues. With 0 bases removed from V and 2 bases from J, the gap between germline ends came to 10 bases. CDR1 KGHSY and CDR2 FQNENV come from the germline V gene. The receptor was derived from a female donor in good health and CMV-seronegative. Source material: PBMCs. The chain couples TRBV16 to TRBJ1-2; TRBD1 is a possible D gene (6 bases). The CDR3 DNA follows: TGTGCCAGCAGCCAATCGTTCCAGGGGAACTATGGCTACACCTTC. Translated, it gives CASSQSFQGNYGYTF.